Detailed here is one T cell receptor (beta chain). Its specificity is unknown. V shed 10 bases, J shed 1 base, and the junction held 7 bases outside the gene matches. The germline V gene encodes CDR1 SGHRS and CDR2 YFSETQ. The CDR3 covers 13 residues. These data belong to a study of T cells in narcolepsy. Study-wide findings and caveats: Some memory CD4+ repertoires had no autoreactive clone sequences. Comparing one patient's CSF and blood CD4+ clonotypes highlighted HCRT- and TRIB2-specific autoreactive clonotypes.

Clones were read by immunoSEQ multiplex PCR, and TCRdb kept only the in-frame ones, dropping some. This sample has over 30,000 clones, with less than 85% found just once. The sample taken for sequencing was CD45RA- memory CD4+ T cells from PBMCs. This TCR derives from a human donor with narcolepsy. The chain is built from TRBV5-1 and TRBJ1-1; the match to TRBD1 covers 7 bases. The CDR3 loop reads CASQTGTNTEAFF. In nucleotides, the CDR3 is TGCGCCTCCCAGACAGGGACGAACACTGAAGCTTTCTTT.